The 26 T cell receptor beta chains listed next were all sequenced from one sample in a study of blood T cells in healthy people across ages. Primed by a sample-barcoded 5' primer and a J-beta primer mix, a second PCR proceeded for about 6 to 12 cycles. One entry per CDR3 protein results from TCRdb running MiXCR on the 5' RACE reads. In the table there are roughly 680,000 distinct CDR3 sequences, 20% to 25% of which are singletons. The sample taken for sequencing was blood. The source is a man in his 70s in good health.

This chain uses TRBV7-8 with TRBJ2-2; TRBD2 matches at 7 bases. This CDR3 has 14 amino acids. With 5 bases clipped from V and 3 bases from J, the junction kept 3 bases outside the gene matches. Germline V gene lookup returns CDR1 SGHVS and CDR2 FQNEAQ. The CDR3 DNA follows: TGTGCCAGCAGCCCGGGAGGACACACCGGGGAGCTGTTTTTT. Translating gives CASSPGGHTGELFF.

The CDR3 region is CSVEGQGSDLGEQYF. For the CDR3, the DNA is TGCAGCGTTGAGGGACAGGGGTCGGACCTGGGGGAGCAGTACTTC. This rearrangement joins TRBV29-1 to TRBJ2-7, with 10 bases matching TRBD1. This CDR3 has 15 residues. Per the germline V gene, CDR1 is SQVTM and CDR2 is ANQGSEA. V lost 3 bases, J lost 7 bases, and 12 bases stayed unmatched.

This clonotype appeared a few times. J is TRBJ2-3 and V is TRBV28; TRBD2 matches at 8 bases. The germline gives CDR1 MDHEN, CDR2 SYDVKM. Trimming took 2 bases from V and 4 from J; bases not matched to a gene: 8. The CDR3 spans 16 residues. Here the CDR3 reads CASSLPGGPGSDTQYF. The CDR3 coding sequence is TGTGCCAGCAGTTTACCGGGAGGGCCGGGGTCAGATACGCAGTATTTT.

This chain joins TRBV12-3 or TRBV12-4 and TRBJ2-5, with 7 bases fitting TRBD1. V dropped 7 bases and J dropped 5; count of bases not matched to a gene: 10. CDR3 length: 14 amino acids. The CDR3 loop is CASTPRGLRETQYF. The CDR3 DNA reads TGTGCCAGCACTCCCAGGGGGTTGAGGGAGACCCAGTACTTC.

This clonotype was found a few times. V usage is TRBV7-9 and J usage is TRBJ2-5, with 10 bases lining up with TRBD2. CDR3 length equals 16 residues. Germline CDR1 reads SEHNR; CDR2 reads FQNEAQ (reference sequence). Losses at the gene ends were 5 bases for V and 1 base for J; bases not matched to a gene: 7. The CDR3 here is CASSRDSGRPQETQYF. The DNA of the CDR3 is TGTGCCAGCAGCCGTGATAGCGGGAGGCCCCAAGAGACCCAGTACTTC.

The CDR3 DNA reads TGTGCCAGCAGTGATACTAGCGGGACCCCATACGAGCAGTACTTC. This codes for CASSDTSGTPYEQYF. This chain connects TRBV2 to TRBJ2-7; 10 nucleotides align to TRBD2. The CDR3 is 15 residues long. Germline V lookup: CDR1 SNHLY, CDR2 FYNNEI. With 3 bases clipped from V and 4 bases from J, the junction kept 6 bases outside the gene matches. Combining the CDR3 with reference TRBV2 and TRBJ2-7 gives the whole variable domain EPEVTQTPSHQVTQMGQEVILRCVPISNHLYFYWYRQILGQKVEFLVSFYNNEISEKSEIFDDQFSVERPDGSNFTLKIRSTKLEDSAMYFCASSDTSGTPYEQYFGPGTRLTVT.

The J gene is TRBJ1-2, the V gene TRBV4-1; 7 bases agree with TRBD1. This CDR3 contains 15 residues. The germline gives CDR1 MGHRA, CDR2 YSYEKL. V trimming: 6 bases; J trimming: 7 bases; junction bases outside the gene matches: 14. The CDR3, as DNA: TGCGCCAGCAGTCAAAGGACAGGAGCCCTCTCTGGCTACACCTTC. Its translation is CASSQRTGALSGYTF.

The chain combines TRBV3-1 with TRBJ2-5; the match to TRBD2 covers 8 bases. The J call may not be correct, given that the DNA end is closer to TRBJ2-1. Germline V gene data show CDR1 as LGHDT and CDR2 as YNNKEL (reference sequence). The CDR3 contains 14 residues. CDR3: CASKKRENYNEQFF. CDR3 coding DNA: TGTGCCAGCAAGAAGCGGGAGAACTACAATGAGCAGTTCTTC.

This clonotype was detected only a few times. The junction departs from germline at one end; a sequencing error may be responsible. This sequence joins TRBV6-6 and TRBJ2-1; no clear D. There are 14 residues in the CDR3. CDR1 is MNHNY and CDR2 is SVGAGI in the germline V gene (reference sequence). The CDR3 region has the DNA TGTGCCAGCAGTTACTCGAGAGGATTCCATGAGCAGCTCTTC. This sequence encodes CASSYSRGFHEQLF.

Only a few counts were recorded for this clonotype. The chain couples TRBV24-1 to TRBJ2-5, with 9 bases matching TRBD2. The V gene's germline CDR1 is KGHDR and CDR2 SFDVKD. The CDR3 runs 15 residues. The CDR3 DNA is TGTGCTTGTAGTAGCGGGAGTAGCTTGATGAAGACCCAGTACTTC. The encoded protein is CACSSGSSLMKTQYF.

In its sample, this clonotype was seen many times. This chain links TRBV7-8 with TRBJ2-7; TRBD2 matches at 10 bases. The CDR3 length is 15 residues. The germline gives CDR1 SGHVS, CDR2 FQNEAQ. Trimming removed 4 bases from V and 6 bases from J; junction bases left unmatched: 9. CDR3 protein: CASSSLAGALGEQYF. CDR3 sequence (DNA): TGTGCCAGCAGCTCTCTAGCGGGAGCACTAGGCGAGCAGTACTTC.

In its sample, this clonotype was seen a few times. The rearrangement links TRBV11-2 to TRBJ2-5, with TRBD1 identical over 7 bases. CDR1 is SGHAT and CDR2 is FQNNGV in the germline V gene. The V segment lost 5 bases and the J segment 4 bases; nucleotides outside the gene matches: 10. The CDR3 is 15 amino acids. The CDR3 DNA is TGTGCCAGCAGCAACTACAGGGGTGTGAGAGAGACCCAGTACTTC. This encodes CASSNYRGVRETQYF.

This chain joins TRBV3-1 and TRBJ2-5; D gene uncertain. The J call is doubtful: the DNA matches TRBJ2-7 better. Germline assignment: CDR1 LGHDT and CDR2 YNNKEL (reference sequence). The CDR3 extends over 15 amino acids. The CDR3: CASSLGFEVSYEQYF. CDR3 nucleotides: TGTGCCAGCAGCCTTGGATTCGAGGTCTCCTACGAGCAGTACTTC.

V and J are TRBV6-1 and TRBJ1-5, with TRBD1 identical over 9 bases. CDR1 is MNHNS, CDR2 SASEGT, per germline. Germline trimming cut 11 bases from V and 9 bases from J; bases unmatched to any gene: 11. CDR3 length: 13 residues. This chain's CDR3 is CACSLGQGVPQHF. The DNA of the CDR3 is TGTGCCTGCTCACTGGGACAGGGAGTGCCCCAGCATTTT.

This clonotype came up once. The chain combines TRBV11-2 with TRBJ2-4, with 7 bases aligning to TRBD1. CDR3 length equals 17 residues. Germline V gives CDR1 SGHAT, CDR2 FQNNGV. V lost 5 bases to trimming and J lost 2 bases; unmatched junction nucleotides: 12. CDR3 sequence: CASSTRQGSRSKNIQYF. CDR3 DNA sequence: TGTGCCAGCAGCACACGACAGGGCTCAAGGTCCAAAAACATTCAGTACTTC.

This clonotype was observed many times. The genes are TRBV3-1 and TRBJ2-5; the D is unclear. This CDR3 contains 16 residues. The germline CDR1 and CDR2 sequences are LGHDT and YNNKEL (reference sequence). The germline V and J ends were trimmed by 0 bases and 1 base, with 12 bases remaining between them. The CDR3 DNA sequence: TGTGCCAGCAGCCAAGATAGGCACCGTGCCCAAGAGACCCAGTACTTC. Translated, it gives CASSQDRHRAQETQYF.

The V gene is TRBV28, the J gene TRBJ2-1, with 8 nucleotides matching TRBD1. The better agreement between TRBJ2-5 and the DNA end casts doubt on the J call. Germline loops: CDR1 MDHEN, CDR2 SYDVKM. This CDR3 has 14 amino acids. The CDR3 is CASRRSGGIGTQYF. DNA for the CDR3: TGTGCCAGCAGGAGATCAGGGGGCATAGGGACCCAGTACTTC.

This clonotype was seen a handful of times. The chain links TRBV7-2 to TRBJ2-5, with TRBD1 matching 10 bases. Unmatched junction bases numbered 7, after V lost 7 bases and J lost 5 bases. This CDR3 has 14 residues. Germline assignment: CDR1 SGHTA and CDR2 FQGNSA. The CDR3 loop is CASTRQGAMETQYF. Here the CDR3 DNA reads TGTGCCAGCACCCGACAGGGGGCGATGGAGACCCAGTACTTC.

CDR3 sequence reads: CASSFRQYSYEQYF. Here the CDR3 DNA reads TGTGCCAGCAGTTTTCGACAGTACTCCTACGAGCAGTACTTC. The chain couples TRBV12-3 or TRBV12-4 to TRBJ2-5; a possible D gene is TRBD1 (5 bases). The end of the DNA aligns better with TRBJ2-7, so the J call may be wrong. The CDR3 is 14 amino acids.

This clonotype showed up just once. This chain uses TRBV7-9 with TRBJ2-2; 8 bases fit TRBD2. From germline, CDR1 is SEHNR and CDR2 FQNEAQ (reference sequence). V lost 5 bases to trimming and J lost 0 bases; unmatched junction nucleotides: 11. The CDR3 is 18 residues long. CDR3 coding DNA: TGTGCCAGCAGCCCCTTAAGCGGGAGAGGCGCGAACACCGGGGAGCTGTTTTTT. As protein: CASSPLSGRGANTGELFF. Complete variable domain (other parts from reference TRBV7-9 and TRBJ2-2): DTGVSQNPRHKITKRGQNVTFRCDPISEHNRLYWYRQTLGQGPEFLTYFQNEAQLEKSRLLSDRFSAERPKGSFSTLEIQRTEQGDSAMYLCASSPLSGRGANTGELFFGEGSRLTVL.

This chain connects TRBV12-3 or TRBV12-4 to TRBJ1-3, with 8 bases that match TRBD1. CDR3 length: 14 residues. With V trimmed by 5 bases and J by 6 bases, 6 bases remained unmatched. CDR3 protein: CASSTGQGPNTIYF. In DNA form, the CDR3 reads TGTGCCAGCAGTACCGGACAGGGTCCAAACACCATATATTTT.

This clonotype has only a few counts. The gene calls are TRBV6-1 and TRBJ1-1; D gene unclear. Trimming cost V 3 bases and J 0 bases, with 8 bases left between them. The V gene's germline CDR1 is MNHNS and CDR2 SASEGT. The CDR3 spans 14 residues. DNA of the CDR3: TGTGCCAGCAGTGATCCAGTAATGAACACTGAAGCTTTCTTT. Protein product: CASSDPVMNTEAFF.

The rearrangement joins TRBV27 to TRBJ1-2; D call uncertain. V lost 6 bases to trimming and J lost 2 bases, with 13 bases between them. Germline assignment: CDR1 MNHEY and CDR2 SMNVEV (reference sequence). The CDR3 loop spans 14 amino acids. The CDR3 loop is CASRDFEGNYGYTF. The CDR3 nucleotides are TGTGCCAGCAGAGATTTCGAGGGAAACTATGGCTACACCTTC.

This clonotype came up a few times. This chain links TRBV15 with TRBJ1-5; maybe TRBD1 (6 bases). This CDR3 comprises 15 residues. From germline, CDR1 is LNHNV and CDR2 YYDKDF (reference sequence). V lost 1 base and J lost 5, with 12 bases in between. CDR3 protein: CATSRATGPDQPQHF. DNA of the CDR3: TGTGCCACCAGCAGAGCTACAGGGCCGGATCAGCCCCAGCATTTT.

A few counts support this clonotype. The rearrangement joins TRBV20-1 to TRBJ1-1; no clear D gene. The CDR3 totals 13 residues. Germline CDR1 reads DFQATT; CDR2 reads SNEGSKA (reference sequence). V was trimmed by 7 bases and J by 4 bases, leaving 16 bases between them. The CDR3 coding sequence is TGCAGTGTTAGCCCCGGGATCGGCACTGAAGCTTTCTTT. Amino acid sequence: CSVSPGIGTEAFF.

In its sample, this clonotype was seen many times. V and J are TRBV4-3 and TRBJ2-5; TRBD1 might be the D (6 bases). TRBJ2-7 explains the end of the DNA better; the J call may be wrong. The CDR3 extends over 15 amino acids. Germline lookup yields CDR1 LGHNA and CDR2 YSLEER. The CDR3 bases are TGCGCCAGCAGCCAAGATGGTGCAGGGGTTGACGAGCAGTACTTC. Translation: CASSQDGAGVDEQYF.